This TCR beta chain was obtained from a study of human T cells and chemical hapten exposure. General study findings and limits: TCRs exceeding a frequency of 1 in 1000 stayed unchanged under DPC sensitization. Alopecia in all donors means immunity may differ from healthy individuals. PT1 expanded TCR counts and patch test score correlated positively. Expanded TCR sets contained significantly more large CDR3 similarity clusters than controls.

Time point specified: patch test 1, 2 weeks after DPC sensitization. Treatment: therapeutic diphenylcyclopropenone sensitization with weekly scalp DPC. TCRdb fed the RACE reads into MiXCR, producing one record per CDR3 protein. Of approximately 80,000 distinct CDR3 sequences listed, roughly 10% are singletons. This clonotype was seen ten or more times. Its antigen is unknown. This CDR3 spans 16 amino acids. Germline CDR1 and CDR2: SQVTM and ANQGSEA. V lost 5 bases and J lost 0; bases outside the gene matches: 12. The chain has TRBV29-1 and TRBJ2-7; 8 bases match TRBD2. The sequenced sample was whole blood, obtained in connection with sensitization to the hapten diphenylcyclopropenone (DPC). The receptor was derived from a woman aged 45-65 years with alopecia areata. Some clones in this sample may be carry-over from other donors' samples. CDR3 region: CSVTRLAGDSSYEQYF. CDR3 DNA: TGCAGCGTTACCCGTCTAGCGGGCGATAGCTCCTACGAGCAGTACTTC.